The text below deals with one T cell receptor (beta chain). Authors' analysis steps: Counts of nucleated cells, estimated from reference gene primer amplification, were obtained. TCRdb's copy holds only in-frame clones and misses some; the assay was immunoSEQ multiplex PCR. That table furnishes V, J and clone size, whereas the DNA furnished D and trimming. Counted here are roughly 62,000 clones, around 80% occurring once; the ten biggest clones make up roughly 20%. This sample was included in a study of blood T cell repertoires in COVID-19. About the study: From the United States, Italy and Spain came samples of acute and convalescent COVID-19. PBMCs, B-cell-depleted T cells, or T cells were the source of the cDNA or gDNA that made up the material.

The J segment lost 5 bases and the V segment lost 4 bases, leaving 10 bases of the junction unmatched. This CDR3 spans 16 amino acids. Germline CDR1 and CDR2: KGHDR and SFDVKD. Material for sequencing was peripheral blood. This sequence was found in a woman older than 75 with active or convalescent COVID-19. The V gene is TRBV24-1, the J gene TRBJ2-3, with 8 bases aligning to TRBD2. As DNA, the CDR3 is TGTGCCACCAGTGACCCTAAGCGGGGGCTGGGAGATACGCAGTATTTT. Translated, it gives CATSDPKRGLGDTQYF.